Presented here are 8 T cell receptor beta chains from one specimen sequenced in a study of blood T cells in healthy people across ages. A second roughly 6 to 12 cycle PCR used barcoded and J-beta primers. TCRdb used MiXCR to reprocess the 5' RACE reads, holding one entry per CDR3 protein. The repertoire holds some 1.6 million distinct CDR3 sequences, with roughly 30% as singletons. The sample taken for sequencing was blood. These receptors were obtained from a woman in her 30s in good health.

Worth noting for this clonotype: A much more abundant neighbour one base away suggests this may be a read error. The chain couples TRBV4-1 to TRBJ1-4; 7 bases line up with TRBD1. The CDR3 covers 13 residues. V was clipped by 3 bases and J by 5 bases; unmatched bases: 0. Germline V gene data show CDR1 as MGHRA and CDR2 as YSYEKL. The CDR3 sequence is CASSQTGNEKLFF. The CDR3 nucleotides read TGCGCCAGCAGCCAGACAGGGAATGAAAAACTGTTTTTT.

This clonotype turned up a few times. Since a much larger clone is just one base distant, this may be a read error. The V and J genes are TRBV4-1 and TRBJ2-5; no reliable D call. The germline V gene encodes CDR1 MGHRA and CDR2 YSYEKL. The CDR3 is made up of 16 amino acids. The CDR3: CVSSQDWTGLGETQYF. DNA of the CDR3: TGCGTCAGCAGCCAAGATTGGACCGGTCTAGGAGAGACCCAGTACTTC.

This clonotype was observed a few times. Relative to the germline gene, one junction end is altered; a read error may explain this. The V and J genes are TRBV4-1 and TRBJ2-7; D possibly corresponds to TRBD2 (6 bases). Matching the DNA end better, TRBJ2-5 makes the J call doubtful. The CDR3 extends over 14 amino acids. Per the germline V gene, CDR1 is MGHRA and CDR2 is YSYEKL. The CDR3 spells CASNQARERETQYF. The CDR3 DNA sequence: TGCGCCAGCAACCAAGCGCGGGAACGGGAGACCCAGTACTTC.

This chain joins TRBV20-1 and TRBJ1-2; 9 bases are a match to TRBD1. CDR1 and CDR2 from the germline V gene are DFQATT and SNEGSKA (reference sequence). The CDR3 is 13 amino acids. The V and J ends lost 0 bases and 10 bases, in that order; junction bases with no gene match: 6. As DNA, the CDR3 is TGCAGTGCTAGAGATGGGGACAGGGTGCACTACACCTTC. The encoded protein is CSARDGDRVHYTF.

The rearrangement links TRBV15 to TRBJ2-3; 11 positions agree with TRBD2. The CDR3 spans 15 residues. J lost 3 bases, V lost 6 bases, and 5 bases had no gene match. Germline V gene sequence: CDR1 LNHNV, CDR2 YYDKDF (reference sequence). Here the CDR3 DNA reads TGTGCCACCAGGATAGGGACTAGCGGAACAGATACGCAGTATTTT. Translation: CATRIGTSGTDTQYF.

This clonotype came up many times. The chain employs TRBV20-1 and TRBJ1-1; D not certain. V lost 6 bases to trimming and J lost 1 base, with 15 bases between them. The CDR3 is made up of 14 amino acids. Per the germline V gene, CDR1 is DFQATT and CDR2 is SNEGSKA (reference sequence). The CDR3, as DNA: TGCAGTGCCAGTAAAGGCGGCTCGAACACTGAAGCTTTCTTT. As protein: CSASKGGSNTEAFF.

The table lists this clonotype with a few counts. The genes are TRBV27 and TRBJ2-3, with 7 bases matching TRBD1. J was trimmed by 6 bases and V by 2 bases; bases with no gene match: 5. Germline CDR1 MNHEY, CDR2 SMNVEV (reference sequence). The CDR3 extends over 14 amino acids. The CDR3 reads CASSLIQGSDTQYF. The CDR3 DNA reads as TGTGCCAGCAGTTTAATACAGGGGTCGGATACGCAGTATTTT.

This clonotype was seen more than once but under ten times. The rearrangement links TRBV7-2 to TRBJ1-4, with 8 bases fitting TRBD1. The V segment lost 5 bases and the J segment 5 bases; nucleotides outside the gene matches: 4. CDR1 is SGHTA and CDR2 is FQGNSA in the germline V gene. This CDR3 comprises 14 residues. CDR3 region: CASSQGAFNEKLFF. The CDR3 DNA sequence: TGTGCCAGCAGCCAGGGGGCGTTCAATGAAAAACTGTTTTTT.